Listed below are T cell receptor beta chains from one sample, sequenced in a study of a mutant IDH1 vaccine in newly diagnosed glioma. The repertoire was sequenced with immunoSEQ multiplex PCR; TCRdb's copy has only in-frame clones and lacks some. Among fewer than 75,000 clones listed, around 84% were seen once. Their antigens remain unidentified. Sequencing was performed on PBMCs, taken from a glioma patient whose treatment included an IDH1 peptide vaccine. These receptors all stem from a woman aged 50 to 65 with glioma. CDR3s include the opening cysteine and the closing phenylalanine or tryptophan. The D gene is left open where the match is weak. A row's size may be missing; if present it is once, few, many or a size class.

cdr3_nt: TGCGCCAGCAGCCAAGAAAGGGTAGATACGCAGTATTTT
cdr3_aa: CASSQERVDTQYF
clone_size: once
d_call: .
j_call: TRBJ2-3
v_call: TRBV4-1

cdr3_nt: TGTGCCTGGAGTGACGCAAGGACAGTGAACACTGAAGCTTTCTTT
cdr3_aa: CAWSDARTVNTEAFF
clone_size: .
d_call: .
j_call: TRBJ1-1
v_call: TRBV30

cdr3_nt: TGTGCCAGTTCCTGGGCGGAGTACACTGAAGCTTTCTTT
cdr3_aa: CASSWAEYTEAFF
clone_size: .
d_call: .
j_call: TRBJ1-1
v_call: TRBV19

cdr3_nt: TGTGCCAGCAGCCCGGGACAGGGGGTACGTAATGAGCAGTTCTTC
cdr3_aa: CASSPGQGVRNEQFF
clone_size: .
d_call: TRBD1
j_call: TRBJ2-1
v_call: TRBV5-6

cdr3_nt: TGCGCCAGCACCTGGGGGGACGCACAAGAGACCCAGTACTTC
cdr3_aa: CASTWGDAQETQYF
clone_size: .
d_call: .
j_call: TRBJ2-5
v_call: TRBV4-1

cdr3_nt: TGTGCCACCAACGATTTTGGGGGGTCTGGAAACACCATATATTTT
cdr3_aa: CATNDFGGSGNTIYF
clone_size: .
d_call: .
j_call: TRBJ1-3
v_call: TRBV15

cdr3_nt: TGTGCCAGCAGTTTAGCGGGGGGCCTTGAGCAGTTCTTC
cdr3_aa: CASSLAGGLEQFF
clone_size: .
d_call: TRBD2
j_call: TRBJ2-1
v_call: TRBV27

cdr3_nt: TGTGCCAGTAGTCCAGGACTAGGGGATGAGCAGTTCTTC
cdr3_aa: CASSPGLGDEQFF
clone_size: .
d_call: TRBD2
j_call: TRBJ2-1
v_call: TRBV19

cdr3_nt: TGTGCCAGTAGTATTGAAGGGGTTACGATCAATGAGCAGTTCTTC
cdr3_aa: CASSIEGVTINEQFF
clone_size: .
d_call: .
j_call: TRBJ2-1
v_call: TRBV19

cdr3_nt: TGTGCCAGCAGCTTTGGACAGGGCGAAGCTTTCTTT
cdr3_aa: CASSFGQGEAFF
clone_size: .
d_call: TRBD1
j_call: TRBJ1-1
v_call: TRBV11-3

cdr3_nt: TGTGCCAGCAGCTCGCCAGACAGTTGGGAGGTCTATGGCTACACCTTC
cdr3_aa: CASSSPDSWEVYGYTF
clone_size: .
d_call: .
j_call: TRBJ1-2
v_call: TRBV7-2

cdr3_nt: TGTGCCAGCAGCCCGGACCCGGCCACAGATACGCAGTATTTT
cdr3_aa: CASSPDPATDTQYF
clone_size: once
d_call: .
j_call: TRBJ2-3
v_call: TRBV6-5

cdr3_nt: TGCGCCAGCAGCTCAGGGGGCACGGACTATGGCTACACCTTC
cdr3_aa: CASSSGGTDYGYTF
clone_size: .
d_call: TRBD1
j_call: TRBJ1-2
v_call: TRBV5-1

cdr3_nt: TGTGCCAGCAGCTTAAGGCGGGACCCTAATTCACCCCTCCACTTT
cdr3_aa: CASSLRRDPNSPLHF
clone_size: .
d_call: .
j_call: TRBJ1-6
v_call: TRBV5-5

cdr3_nt: TGTGCCACTATCAGGGAAATTAATTCACCCCTCCACTTT
cdr3_aa: CATIREINSPLHF
clone_size: .
d_call: .
j_call: TRBJ1-6
v_call: TRBV6-1

cdr3_nt: TGCGCCAGCAGCTTGGGACAGGGTATAGGCACCGGGGAGCTGTTTTTT
cdr3_aa: CASSLGQGIGTGELFF
clone_size: once
d_call: TRBD1
j_call: TRBJ2-2
v_call: TRBV5-1

cdr3_nt: TGTGCCAGCAGCCTTCTCGGCGAATGGACGCCTCAGTACTTC
cdr3_aa: CASSLLGEWTPQYF
clone_size: .
d_call: .
j_call: TRBJ2-7
v_call: TRBV7-2

cdr3_nt: TGCGCCAGCAGGCCGGACAGGGGGAGCACTGAAGCTTTCTTT
cdr3_aa: CASRPDRGSTEAFF
clone_size: .
d_call: TRBD1
j_call: TRBJ1-1
v_call: TRBV5-1

cdr3_nt: TGTGCCAGCTCACCCGGGACCGAGACCGGGGAGCTGTTTTTT
cdr3_aa: CASSPGTETGELFF
clone_size: .
d_call: .
j_call: TRBJ2-2
v_call: TRBV18

cdr3_nt: TGTGCCTGGAGTGTAACTAGCGGGGGGGTGGATGAGCAGTTCTTC
cdr3_aa: CAWSVTSGGVDEQFF
clone_size: .
d_call: TRBD2
j_call: TRBJ2-1
v_call: TRBV30

cdr3_nt: TGTGCCACCAGCAGCGGGAGACAGGGGTCGAACACTGAAGCTTTCTTT
cdr3_aa: CATSSGRQGSNTEAFF
clone_size: .
d_call: TRBD1
j_call: TRBJ1-1
v_call: TRBV15

cdr3_nt: TGTGCCATCAGTGAGTCAAGACAGAACACTGAAGCTTTCTTT
cdr3_aa: CAISESRQNTEAFF
clone_size: .
d_call: .
j_call: TRBJ1-1
v_call: TRBV10-3

cdr3_nt: TGCGCCAGCAGCTTGGTCTCTGACTCCTACGAGCAGTACTTC
cdr3_aa: CASSLVSDSYEQYF
clone_size: .
d_call: .
j_call: TRBJ2-7
v_call: TRBV5-1

cdr3_nt: TGTGCCAGCAGCGTAGAAAGTGCAGGGACTGAAGCTTTCTTT
cdr3_aa: CASSVESAGTEAFF
clone_size: once
d_call: .
j_call: TRBJ1-1
v_call: TRBV9

cdr3_nt: TGTGCCGACCAGCTAATTGCCCCGGAGGGGGAGCAGTACTTC
cdr3_aa: CADQLIAPEGEQYF
clone_size: .
d_call: .
j_call: TRBJ2-7
v_call: TRBV2

cdr3_nt: TGTGCCTGGAGTGCGCTAGCGGGCACAGATACGCAGTATTTT
cdr3_aa: CAWSALAGTDTQYF
clone_size: once
d_call: TRBD2
j_call: TRBJ2-3
v_call: TRBV30

cdr3_nt: TGTGCCAAACGCACCCCACAGGGTTCACCCCTCCACTTT
cdr3_aa: CAKRTPQGSPLHF
clone_size: once
d_call: .
j_call: TRBJ1-6
v_call: TRBV2

cdr3_nt: TGTGCCAGCGGGGGGACAGGGGGCTCCTACAATGAGCAGTTCTTC
cdr3_aa: CASGGTGGSYNEQFF
clone_size: .
d_call: TRBD1
j_call: TRBJ2-1
v_call: TRBV6-1

cdr3_nt: TGCGCCAGCAGCTTGTCAACCAGGGAAGGTGCGGGGGAGCTGTTTTTT
cdr3_aa: CASSLSTREGAGELFF
clone_size: .
d_call: .
j_call: TRBJ2-2
v_call: TRBV5-1

cdr3_nt: TGTGCCACCAGCAGAGAGAGGACAGGTCCTAACTATGGCTACACCTTC
cdr3_aa: CATSRERTGPNYGYTF
clone_size: .
d_call: TRBD1
j_call: TRBJ1-2
v_call: TRBV15

cdr3_nt: TGTGCCAGCTCACCATCAGACAGTCTAGGCTACACCTTC
cdr3_aa: CASSPSDSLGYTF
clone_size: .
d_call: .
j_call: TRBJ1-2
v_call: TRBV18

cdr3_nt: TGTGCCAGCAGCCCTCGTTCCATGAACACTGAAGCTTTCTTT
cdr3_aa: CASSPRSMNTEAFF
clone_size: .
d_call: .
j_call: TRBJ1-1
v_call: TRBV6-5

cdr3_nt: TGTGCCAGCAGCTTAGAGGGCGGGGGTTCGCACGGGGAGCTGTTTTTT
cdr3_aa: CASSLEGGGSHGELFF
clone_size: .
d_call: TRBD2
j_call: TRBJ2-2
v_call: TRBV7-6

cdr3_nt: TGCGCCGGGTCTACAGGGTGGGGTCAGCCCCAGCATTTT
cdr3_aa: CAGSTGWGQPQHF
clone_size: .
d_call: .
j_call: TRBJ1-5
v_call: TRBV10-2

cdr3_nt: TGTGCCAGCAGCCGGACGAAGGGCTCCTACGAGCAGTACTTC
cdr3_aa: CASSRTKGSYEQYF
clone_size: .
d_call: .
j_call: TRBJ2-7
v_call: TRBV6-5

cdr3_nt: TGCGCCAGCAGCGCAGGACTCCAGCGGGGGTACAATGAGCAGTTCTTC
cdr3_aa: CASSAGLQRGYNEQFF
clone_size: .
d_call: TRBD2
j_call: TRBJ2-1
v_call: TRBV5-1

cdr3_nt: TGTGCCAGCAGTGACTCCCGGGGGGGCACCGGGGAGCTGTTTTTT
cdr3_aa: CASSDSRGGTGELFF
clone_size: .
d_call: TRBD2
j_call: TRBJ2-2
v_call: TRBV2

cdr3_nt: TGTGCCAGCAGTGAATGGGGGGATCGGAACACCATATATTTT
cdr3_aa: CASSEWGDRNTIYF
clone_size: .
d_call: .
j_call: TRBJ1-3
v_call: TRBV25-1

cdr3_nt: TGTGCCAGCACCCTCGGCGTCACAGATACGCAGTATTTT
cdr3_aa: CASTLGVTDTQYF
clone_size: .
d_call: .
j_call: TRBJ2-3
v_call: TRBV27

cdr3_nt: TGTGCCAGCTCACCACAGTATAGCACAGATACGCAGTATTTT
cdr3_aa: CASSPQYSTDTQYF
clone_size: .
d_call: .
j_call: TRBJ2-3
v_call: TRBV18

cdr3_nt: TGCGCCAGCAGCTTATCGGGACAGGGGAATCAGCCCCAGCATTTT
cdr3_aa: CASSLSGQGNQPQHF
clone_size: .
d_call: TRBD1
j_call: TRBJ1-5
v_call: TRBV5-1

cdr3_nt: TGCGCCAGCAGCCAAGATCGAGGGGGAGGCTACACCTTC
cdr3_aa: CASSQDRGGGYTF
clone_size: .
d_call: .
j_call: TRBJ1-2
v_call: TRBV4-3

cdr3_nt: TGTGCCAGCAGCCCGGCCGGAAGAGAAGAGACCCAGTACTTC
cdr3_aa: CASSPAGREETQYF
clone_size: once
d_call: .
j_call: TRBJ2-5
v_call: TRBV7-2

cdr3_nt: TGTGCCAGCAGTTCGGGACCGTATAATTCACCCCTCCACTTT
cdr3_aa: CASSSGPYNSPLHF
clone_size: .
d_call: .
j_call: TRBJ1-6
v_call: TRBV6-1

cdr3_nt: TGTGCCAGCAGTGAGTCAGGGGGGATCGACGAGCAGTACTTC
cdr3_aa: CASSESGGIDEQYF
clone_size: .
d_call: .
j_call: TRBJ2-7
v_call: TRBV2

cdr3_nt: TGTGCCAGCTCACCAGGGGTAAACACTGAAGCTTTCTTT
cdr3_aa: CASSPGVNTEAFF
clone_size: .
d_call: .
j_call: TRBJ1-1
v_call: TRBV18

cdr3_nt: TGTGCCAGCAGTGAAGGTAGCTATGGCTACACCTTC
cdr3_aa: CASSEGSYGYTF
clone_size: .
d_call: .
j_call: TRBJ1-2
v_call: TRBV6-1

cdr3_nt: TGTGCCAGCAGCTTAGCGGGACTGCGAGAGACCCAGTACTTC
cdr3_aa: CASSLAGLRETQYF
clone_size: .
d_call: .
j_call: TRBJ2-5
v_call: TRBV7-2

cdr3_nt: TGTGCCATCCGTTTCGCATCGAACACTGAAGCTTTCTTT
cdr3_aa: CAIRFASNTEAFF
clone_size: .
d_call: .
j_call: TRBJ1-1
v_call: TRBV2

cdr3_nt: TGTGCCAGCACCCGCGGGGGTCTTAATGAAAAACTGTTTTTT
cdr3_aa: CASTRGGLNEKLFF
clone_size: .
d_call: .
j_call: TRBJ1-4
v_call: TRBV7-9

cdr3_nt: TGCAGCGTTGAAGATTCCCACAGGGTGCACTATGGCTACACCTTC
cdr3_aa: CSVEDSHRVHYGYTF
clone_size: few
d_call: .
j_call: TRBJ1-2
v_call: TRBV29-1